The clone carrying this TCR beta chain has just one count. In the original analysis: The assay estimated nucleated cells by amplifying reference gene primers. Some clones are missing from TCRdb's copy, which holds only in-frame ones; the method was immunoSEQ multiplex PCR. V, J and clone size reflect that table, while D and trimming were determined from the DNA. The table shows 150,000 to 200,000 clones, with about 90% occurring only once. Trimming pared 0 bases from V and 11 bases from J, leaving 8 bases between. CDR1 is MNHNY and CDR2 is SVGAGI in the germline V gene (reference sequence). This CDR3 spans 12 amino acids. The data belong to a study of blood T cell repertoires in COVID-19. Study-wide context: Italy, Spain and the United States were the sources of the convalescent and acute COVID-19 samples. The analysed material was cDNA or gDNA that came from T cells, B-cell-depleted T cells, or PBMCs.

The receptor was derived from a woman aged 70-85 years with acute or convalescent COVID-19. The rearrangement joins TRBV6-6 to TRBJ2-4; D is undetermined. The sequenced material came from peripheral blood. DNA of the CDR3: TGTGCCAGCAGTTACTCGATGGCGGTTCAGTACTTC. Protein: CASSYSMAVQYF.